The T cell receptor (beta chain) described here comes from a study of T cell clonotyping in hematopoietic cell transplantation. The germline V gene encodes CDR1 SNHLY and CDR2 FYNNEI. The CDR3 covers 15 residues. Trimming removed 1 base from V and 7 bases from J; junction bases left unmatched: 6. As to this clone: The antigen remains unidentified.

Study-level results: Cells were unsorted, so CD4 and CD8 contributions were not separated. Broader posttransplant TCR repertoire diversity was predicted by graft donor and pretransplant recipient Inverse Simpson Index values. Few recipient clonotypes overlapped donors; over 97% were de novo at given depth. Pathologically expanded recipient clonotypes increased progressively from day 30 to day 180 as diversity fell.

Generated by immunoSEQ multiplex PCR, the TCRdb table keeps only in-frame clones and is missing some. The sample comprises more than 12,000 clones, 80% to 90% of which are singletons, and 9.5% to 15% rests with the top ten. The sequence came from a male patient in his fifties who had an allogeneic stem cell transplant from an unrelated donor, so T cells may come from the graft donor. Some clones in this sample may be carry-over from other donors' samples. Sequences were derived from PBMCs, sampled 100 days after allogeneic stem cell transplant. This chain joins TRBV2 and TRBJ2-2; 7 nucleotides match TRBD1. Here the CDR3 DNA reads TGTGCCAGCAGTGAAGGGCAGGGGGTATACGGGGAGCTGTTTTTT. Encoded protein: CASSEGQGVYGELFF.